This T cell receptor beta chain was recovered during a study of T cells in Graves' hyperthyroidism and ophthalmopathy. Trimming took 5 bases from V and 15 from J; bases not matched to a gene: 8. CDR3 length: 12 amino acids. Germline V CDR1 and CDR2: MDHEN, SYDVKM. RNA transcripts provided the source from which TCR beta CDR3 regions were amplified. Researchers ran a first-round RT-PCR on the TCR CDR3 using the HTBI primer set. TCRdb processed the multiplex PCR reads anew with MiXCR; each CDR3 protein has one entry. The sample carries fewer than 600,000 distinct CDR3 sequences, roughly 15% recorded once.

The sequenced material came from blood. This TCR was sampled from a woman aged 40 to 50 with Graves' hyperthyroidism. This chain links TRBV28 with TRBJ2-1, with TRBD2 matching over 9 bases. The CDR3 DNA sequence: TGTGCCAGCAGTCTGGTAGCGGGAGTACCGTTCTTC. This gives the protein CASSLVAGVPFF.